What follows is one TCR beta chain and its context. Sequencing was performed with immunoSEQ multiplex PCR; in TCRdb, only in-frame clones are kept and a portion is missing. The table includes about 430,000 clones, 75% to 95% detected once. Treatment specified: about 20 received Ad26.COV2.S at low or high dose, single or two shots; about 5 received placebo; per-sample allocation not given. Samples were taken on day 63 after the first vaccine or placebo injection. This specimen belongs to a study of Ad26.COV2.S vaccination and SARS-CoV-2 variants. This sequence was found in a person aged 18-60 years who received the Ad26.COV2.S COVID-19 vaccine or a placebo. The sequences come from peripheral blood, collected in a trial of Ad26.COV2.S vaccine versus placebo.

CDR3 bases: TGCGCCAGCAGCCGGGGGCCAGGCGGGGCCTACGAGCAGTACTTC. Amino acids: CASSRGPGGAYEQYF. The chain is built from TRBV5-1 and TRBJ2-7, with D tentatively TRBD1 or TRBD2 (6 bases each). The CDR3 is 15 residues long. Germline CDR1 reads SGHRS; CDR2 reads YFSETQ. Trimming left V 4 bases short and J 2 bases short, with 16 bases between. The full variable domain, in which reference TRBV5-1 and TRBJ2-7 provide the parts outside the CDR3, is KAGVTQTPRYLIKTRGQQVTLSCSPISGHRSVSWYQQTPGQGLQFLFEYFSETQRNKGNFPGRFSGRQFSNSRSEMNVSTLELGDSALYLCASSRGPGGAYEQYFGPGTRLTVT.